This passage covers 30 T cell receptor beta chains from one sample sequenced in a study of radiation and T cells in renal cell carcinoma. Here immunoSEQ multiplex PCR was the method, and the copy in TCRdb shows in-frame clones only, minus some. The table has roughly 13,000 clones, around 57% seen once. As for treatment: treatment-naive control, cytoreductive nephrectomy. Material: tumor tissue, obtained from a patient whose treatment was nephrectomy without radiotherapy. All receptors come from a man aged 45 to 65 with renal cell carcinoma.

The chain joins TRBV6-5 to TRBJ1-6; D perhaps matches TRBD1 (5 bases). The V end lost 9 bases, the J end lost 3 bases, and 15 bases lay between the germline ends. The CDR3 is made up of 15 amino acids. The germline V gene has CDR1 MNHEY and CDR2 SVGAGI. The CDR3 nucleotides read TGTGCCAGGGGGATCAGGGTGGACTATAATTCACCCCTCCACTTT. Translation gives CARGIRVDYNSPLHF.

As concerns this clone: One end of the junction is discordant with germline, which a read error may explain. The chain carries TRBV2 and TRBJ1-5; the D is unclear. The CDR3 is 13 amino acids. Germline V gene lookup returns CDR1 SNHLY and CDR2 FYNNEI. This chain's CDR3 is CASSERPTAATNF. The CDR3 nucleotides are TGTGCCAGCAGTGAACGTCCAACAGCGGCAACGAATTTT.

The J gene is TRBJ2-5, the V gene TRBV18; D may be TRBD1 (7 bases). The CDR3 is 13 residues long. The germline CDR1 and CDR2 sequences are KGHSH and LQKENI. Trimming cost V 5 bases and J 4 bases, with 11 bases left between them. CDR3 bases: TGTGCCAGCTCAAGACAGGGAGGAGAGACCCAGTACTTC. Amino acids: CASSRQGGETQYF.

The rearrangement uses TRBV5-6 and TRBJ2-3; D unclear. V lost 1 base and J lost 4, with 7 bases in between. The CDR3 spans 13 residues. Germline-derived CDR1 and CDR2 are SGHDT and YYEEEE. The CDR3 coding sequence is TGTGCCAGCAGCTTGATGGGCCCAGATACGCAGTATTTT. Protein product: CASSLMGPDTQYF.

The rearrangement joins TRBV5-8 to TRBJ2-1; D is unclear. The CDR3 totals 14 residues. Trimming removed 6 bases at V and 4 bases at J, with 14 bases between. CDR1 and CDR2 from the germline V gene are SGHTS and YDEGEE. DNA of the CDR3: TGTGCCAGCACCCTAAGGAACAATTACAATGAGCAGTTCTTC. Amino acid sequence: CASTLRNNYNEQFF.

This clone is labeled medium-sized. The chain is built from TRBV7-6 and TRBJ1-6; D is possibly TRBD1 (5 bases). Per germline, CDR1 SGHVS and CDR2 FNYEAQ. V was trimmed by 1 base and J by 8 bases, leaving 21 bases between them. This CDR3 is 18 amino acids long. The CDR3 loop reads CASSLVGPGSAIDSPLHF. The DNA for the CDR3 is TGTGCCAGCAGCTTAGTAGGACCAGGGAGCGCCATAGATTCACCCCTCCACTTT.

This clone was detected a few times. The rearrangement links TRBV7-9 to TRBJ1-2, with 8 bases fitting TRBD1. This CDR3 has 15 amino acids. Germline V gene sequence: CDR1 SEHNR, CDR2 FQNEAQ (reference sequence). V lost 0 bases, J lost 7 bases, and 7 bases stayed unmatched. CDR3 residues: CASSLALTGGLGYTF. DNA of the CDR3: TGTGCCAGCAGCTTAGCCCTCACAGGGGGTCTTGGCTACACCTTC. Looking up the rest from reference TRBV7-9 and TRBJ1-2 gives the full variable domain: DTGVSQNPRHKITKRGQNVTFRCDPISEHNRLYWYRQTLGQGPEFLTYFQNEAQLEKSRLLSDRFSAERPKGSFSTLEIQRTEQGDSAMYLCASSLALTGGLGYTFGSGTRLTVV.

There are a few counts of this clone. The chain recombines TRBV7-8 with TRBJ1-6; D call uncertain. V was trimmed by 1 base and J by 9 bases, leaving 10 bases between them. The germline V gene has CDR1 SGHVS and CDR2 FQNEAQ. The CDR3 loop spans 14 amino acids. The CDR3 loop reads CASSLGGEGSPLHF. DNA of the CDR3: TGTGCCAGCAGCTTAGGCGGGGAGGGTTCACCCCTCCACTTT.

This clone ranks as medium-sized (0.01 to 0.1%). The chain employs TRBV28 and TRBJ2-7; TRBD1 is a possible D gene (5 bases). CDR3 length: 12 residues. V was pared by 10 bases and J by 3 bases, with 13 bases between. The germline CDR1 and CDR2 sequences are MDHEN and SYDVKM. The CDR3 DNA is TGTGCCACCACGGACATGGACTACGAGCAGTACTTC. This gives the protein CATTDMDYEQYF.

The CDR3, as DNA: TGTGCCAGCAGTTTAGTCCCGACAGTTAACACTGAAGCTTTCTTT. It codes for CASSLVPTVNTEAFF. This chain uses TRBV27 with TRBJ1-1; D may be TRBD1 (5 bases). V dropped 2 bases and J dropped 2 bases, with 12 bases sitting between them. The CDR3 sequence is 15 residues long. CDR1 MNHEY and CDR2 SMNVEV come from the germline V gene (reference sequence).

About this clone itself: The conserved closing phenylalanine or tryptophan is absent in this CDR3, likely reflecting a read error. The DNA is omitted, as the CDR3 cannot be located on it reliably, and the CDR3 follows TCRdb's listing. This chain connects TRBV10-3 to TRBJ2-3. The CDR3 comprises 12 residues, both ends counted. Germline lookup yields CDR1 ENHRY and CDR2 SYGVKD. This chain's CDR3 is CAISERNGVEVL.

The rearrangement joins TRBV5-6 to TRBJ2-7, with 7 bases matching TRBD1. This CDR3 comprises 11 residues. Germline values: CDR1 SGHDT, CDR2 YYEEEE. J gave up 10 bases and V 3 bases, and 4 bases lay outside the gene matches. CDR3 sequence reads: CASSSRQGQYF. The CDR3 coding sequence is TGTGCCAGCAGCTCAAGACAGGGTCAGTACTTC.

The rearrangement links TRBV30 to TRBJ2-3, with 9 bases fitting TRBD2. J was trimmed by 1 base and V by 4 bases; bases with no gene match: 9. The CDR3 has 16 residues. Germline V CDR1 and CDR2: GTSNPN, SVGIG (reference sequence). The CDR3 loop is CAWKGEVAGGTDTQYF. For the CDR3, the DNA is TGTGCCTGGAAAGGGGAGGTAGCGGGGGGCACAGATACGCAGTATTTT.

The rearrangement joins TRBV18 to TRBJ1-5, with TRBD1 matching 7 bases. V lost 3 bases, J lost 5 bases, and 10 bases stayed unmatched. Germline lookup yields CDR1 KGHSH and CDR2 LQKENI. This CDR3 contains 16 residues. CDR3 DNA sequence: TGTGCCAGCTCACCTTCTACCGGGACAGCCTATCAGCCCCAGCATTTT. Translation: CASSPSTGTAYQPQHF. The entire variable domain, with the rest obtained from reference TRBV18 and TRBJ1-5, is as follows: NAGVMQNPRHLVRRRGQEARLRCSPMKGHSHVYWYRQLPEEGLKFMVYLQKENIIDESGMPKERFSAEFPKEGPSILRIQQVVRGDSAAYFCASSPSTGTAYQPQHFGDGTRLSIL.

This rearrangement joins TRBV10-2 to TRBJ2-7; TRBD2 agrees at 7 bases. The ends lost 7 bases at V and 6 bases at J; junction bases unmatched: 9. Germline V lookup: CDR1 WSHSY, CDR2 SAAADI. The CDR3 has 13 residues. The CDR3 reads CASMRGIGGEQYF. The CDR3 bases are TGCGCCAGCATGCGGGGGATCGGTGGCGAGCAGTACTTC.

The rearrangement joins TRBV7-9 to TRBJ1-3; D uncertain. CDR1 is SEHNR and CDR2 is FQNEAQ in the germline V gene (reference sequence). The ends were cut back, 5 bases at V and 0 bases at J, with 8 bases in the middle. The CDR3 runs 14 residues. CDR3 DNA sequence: TGTGCCAGCAGCCCGGGGAACTCTGGAAACACCATATATTTT. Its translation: CASSPGNSGNTIYF.

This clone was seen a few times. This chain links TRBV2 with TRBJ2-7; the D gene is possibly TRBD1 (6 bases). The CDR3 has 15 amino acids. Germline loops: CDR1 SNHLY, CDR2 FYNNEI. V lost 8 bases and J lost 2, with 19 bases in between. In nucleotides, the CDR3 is TGTGCCAGCCAAAAGTCTTTCGGACAGACCTACGAGCAGTACTTC. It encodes CASQKSFGQTYEQYF.

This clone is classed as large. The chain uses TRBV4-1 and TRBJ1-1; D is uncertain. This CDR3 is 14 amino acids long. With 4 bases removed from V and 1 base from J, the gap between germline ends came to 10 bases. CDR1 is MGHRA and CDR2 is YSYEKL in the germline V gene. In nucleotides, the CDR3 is TGCGCCAGCAGCCGTAAACTCCCGAACACTGAAGCTTTCTTT. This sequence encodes CASSRKLPNTEAFF.

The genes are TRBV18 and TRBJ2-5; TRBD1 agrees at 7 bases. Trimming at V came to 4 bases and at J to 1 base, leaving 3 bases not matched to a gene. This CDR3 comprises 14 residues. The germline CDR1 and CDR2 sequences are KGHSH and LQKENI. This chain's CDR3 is CASSRGQSQETQYF. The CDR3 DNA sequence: TGTGCCAGCTCACGGGGACAGTCCCAAGAGACCCAGTACTTC.

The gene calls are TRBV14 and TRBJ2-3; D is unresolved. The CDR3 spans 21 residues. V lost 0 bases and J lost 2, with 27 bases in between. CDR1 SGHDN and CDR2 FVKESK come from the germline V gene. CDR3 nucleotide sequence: TGTGCCAGCAGCCAAGAGGTGACCCTGCCCTGGGTGCCCTATAACACAGATACGCAGTATTTT. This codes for CASSQEVTLPWVPYNTDTQYF.

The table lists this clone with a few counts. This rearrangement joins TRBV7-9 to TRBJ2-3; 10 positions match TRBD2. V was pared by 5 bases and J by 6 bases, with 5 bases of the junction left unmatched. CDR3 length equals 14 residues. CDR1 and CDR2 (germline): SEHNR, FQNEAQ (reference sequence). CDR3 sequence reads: CASSQAGGRDTQYF. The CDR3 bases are TGTGCCAGCAGCCAAGCGGGGGGGCGGGATACGCAGTATTTT. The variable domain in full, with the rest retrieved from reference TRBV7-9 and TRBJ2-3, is DTGVSQNPRHKITKRGQNVTFRCDPISEHNRLYWYRQTLGQGPEFLTYFQNEAQLEKSRLLSDRFSAERPKGSFSTLEIQRTEQGDSAMYLCASSQAGGRDTQYFGPGTRLTVL.

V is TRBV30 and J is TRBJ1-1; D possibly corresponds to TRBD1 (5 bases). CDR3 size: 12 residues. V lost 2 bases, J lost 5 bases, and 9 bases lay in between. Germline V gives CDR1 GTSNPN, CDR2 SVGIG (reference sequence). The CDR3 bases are TGTGCCTGGAGTCGGGGGAGAACTGAAGCTTTCTTT. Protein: CAWSRGRTEAFF.

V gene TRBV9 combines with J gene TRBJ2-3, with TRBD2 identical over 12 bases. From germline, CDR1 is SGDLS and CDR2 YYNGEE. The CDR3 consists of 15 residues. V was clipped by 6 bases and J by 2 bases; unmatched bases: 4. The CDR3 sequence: CASTLAGGTTDTQYF. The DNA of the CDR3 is TGTGCCAGCACCCTAGCGGGGGGGACCACAGATACGCAGTATTTT.

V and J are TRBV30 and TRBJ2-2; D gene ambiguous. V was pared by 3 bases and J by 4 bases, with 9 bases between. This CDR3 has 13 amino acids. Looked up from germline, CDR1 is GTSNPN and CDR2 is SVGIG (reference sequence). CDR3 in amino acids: CAWRGLTTGELFF. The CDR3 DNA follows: TGTGCCTGGAGAGGGCTGACCACCGGGGAGCTGTTTTTT.

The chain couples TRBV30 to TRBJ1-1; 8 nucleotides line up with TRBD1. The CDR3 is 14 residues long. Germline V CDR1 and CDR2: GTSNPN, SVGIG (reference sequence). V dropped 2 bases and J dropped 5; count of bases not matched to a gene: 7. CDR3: CAWSPPYRGTEAFF. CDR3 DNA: TGTGCCTGGAGTCCACCCTACAGGGGGACTGAAGCTTTCTTT. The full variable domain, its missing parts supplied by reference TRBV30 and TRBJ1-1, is SQTIHQWPATLVQPVGSPLSLECTVEGTSNPNLYWYRQAAGRGLQLLFYSVGIGQISSEVPQNLSASRPQDRQFILSSKKLLLSDSGFYLCAWSPPYRGTEAFFGQGTRLTVV.

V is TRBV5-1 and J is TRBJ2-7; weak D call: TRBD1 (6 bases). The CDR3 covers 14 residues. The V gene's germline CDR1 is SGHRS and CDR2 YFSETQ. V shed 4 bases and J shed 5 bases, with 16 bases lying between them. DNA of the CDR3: TGCGCCAGCAGCGCCCAGGGGATGGGCGACGAGCAGTACTTC. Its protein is CASSAQGMGDEQYF.

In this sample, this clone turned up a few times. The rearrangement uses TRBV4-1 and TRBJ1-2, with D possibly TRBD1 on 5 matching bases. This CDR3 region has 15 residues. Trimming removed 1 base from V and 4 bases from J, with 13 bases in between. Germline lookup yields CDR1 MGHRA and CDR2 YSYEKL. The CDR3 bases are TGCGCCAGCAGCCAAGTGGGACCAGGGTTCTATGGCTACACCTTC. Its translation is CASSQVGPGFYGYTF.

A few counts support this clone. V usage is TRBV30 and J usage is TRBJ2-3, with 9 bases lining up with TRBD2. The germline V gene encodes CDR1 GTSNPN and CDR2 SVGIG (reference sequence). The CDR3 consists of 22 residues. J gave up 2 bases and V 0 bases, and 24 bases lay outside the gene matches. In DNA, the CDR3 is TGTGCCTGGAGTGTAAAGAAGGGTAGGGAGAGGAGCGGGGGGCCGCTCACAGATACGCAGTATTTT. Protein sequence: CAWSVKKGRERSGGPLTDTQYF.

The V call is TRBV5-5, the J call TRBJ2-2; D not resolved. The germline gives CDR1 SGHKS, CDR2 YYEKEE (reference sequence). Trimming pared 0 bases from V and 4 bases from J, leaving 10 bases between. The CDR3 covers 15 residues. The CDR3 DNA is TGTGCCAGCAGCTTGGGCGCGGTTCCCACCGGGGAGCTGTTTTTT. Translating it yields CASSLGAVPTGELFF.

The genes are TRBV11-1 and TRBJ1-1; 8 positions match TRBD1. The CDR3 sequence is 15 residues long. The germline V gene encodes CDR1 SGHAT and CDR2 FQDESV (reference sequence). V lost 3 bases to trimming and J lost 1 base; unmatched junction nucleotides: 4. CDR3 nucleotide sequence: TGTGCCAGCAGCTTGGGGGACAGGTCGAACACTGAAGCTTTCTTT. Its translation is CASSLGDRSNTEAFF.